The rows below give T cell receptor beta chains drawn from one sample of a study of vaccination and CD4 T cells after COVID-19. TCRdb re-analysed the PCR reads in MiXCR, keeping a single row per CDR3 protein. The repertoire has some 21,000 distinct CDR3 sequences, roughly 43% of them found once; the top ten carry roughly 5%. No antigen has been identified for these receptors. The sequenced sample was CD4+ T cells from blood, cultured in vitro, obtained about 7 months after SARS-CoV-2 vaccination. The receptors stem from a human donor who had recovered from COVID-19. The CDR3 runs from the conserved cysteine through the conserved F or W. Fields, in order: CDR3 DNA, CDR3 protein, clone size, V gene, J gene, D gene. D genes are given only for firm matches. Clone size is stated in some rows and not others, as once, few, many or a class when expanded.

cdr3_nt: TGTGCCAGCAGCCCCCGACAGTTCTCTGGGGCCAACGTCCTGACTTTC
cdr3_aa: CASSPRQFSGANVLTF
clone_size: -
v_call: TRBV7-3
j_call: TRBJ2-6
d_call: -

cdr3_nt: TGTGCCAGCAAGGGAGACTTGGGGACCCAGTACTTC
cdr3_aa: CASKGDLGTQYF
clone_size: -
v_call: TRBV2
j_call: TRBJ2-5
d_call: -

cdr3_nt: TGTGCCAGCAGTTACGGGGGCGGACGAAACACTGAAGCTTTCTTT
cdr3_aa: CASSYGGGRNTEAFF
clone_size: -
v_call: TRBV6-5
j_call: TRBJ1-1
d_call: -

cdr3_nt: TGTGCTAGCAGCTTAGCGGGAGACACAGATACGCAGTATTTT
cdr3_aa: CASSLAGDTDTQYF
clone_size: few
v_call: TRBV7-7
j_call: TRBJ2-3
d_call: TRBD2

cdr3_nt: TGTGCCACCAGCCCCAGGACTAGCGGCAATGAGCAGTTCTTC
cdr3_aa: CATSPRTSGNEQFF
clone_size: -
v_call: TRBV15
j_call: TRBJ2-1
d_call: TRBD2

cdr3_nt: TGTGCCAGTAGTATGGGAGATACGCAGTATTTT
cdr3_aa: CASSMGDTQYF
clone_size: -
v_call: TRBV19
j_call: TRBJ2-3
d_call: -

cdr3_nt: TGTGCCAGCAGTTTACCGGGACTAGCAAGGGAGCAGTTCTTC
cdr3_aa: CASSLPGLAREQFF
clone_size: -
v_call: TRBV28
j_call: TRBJ2-1
d_call: TRBD2

cdr3_nt: TGTGCCAGCAGCTTAGGGCCAGCGGGTAACACCGGGGAGCTGTTTTTT
cdr3_aa: CASSLGPAGNTGELFF
clone_size: -
v_call: TRBV7-2
j_call: TRBJ2-2
d_call: -

cdr3_nt: TGTGCCAGCAGCTTAGTGGTCTATGCGGGAAAGGACTACGAGCAGTACTTC
cdr3_aa: CASSLVVYAGKDYEQYF
clone_size: -
v_call: TRBV7-9
j_call: TRBJ2-7
d_call: -

cdr3_nt: TGCAGTGCTAGACAGACAGGGGGCAACTACGAGCAGTACTTC
cdr3_aa: CSARQTGGNYEQYF
clone_size: -
v_call: TRBV20-1
j_call: TRBJ2-7
d_call: TRBD1

cdr3_nt: TGTGCCAGTAGTAGGGGGGGCGCCTATGGCTACACCTTC
cdr3_aa: CASSRGGAYGYTF
clone_size: -
v_call: TRBV19
j_call: TRBJ1-2
d_call: -

cdr3_nt: TGTGCCAGCAGCACGGGACTAGCGGGAGGTGTGGGGGAGACCCAGTACTTC
cdr3_aa: CASSTGLAGGVGETQYF
clone_size: -
v_call: TRBV7-3
j_call: TRBJ2-5
d_call: TRBD2

cdr3_nt: TGTGCCAGTAGTCCGGTGGATGACCAGGGCGAGCAGTACTTC
cdr3_aa: CASSPVDDQGEQYF
clone_size: -
v_call: TRBV19
j_call: TRBJ2-7
d_call: -

cdr3_nt: TGTGCCAGCAGTTACTCCTCGACAGGGGGAGGTCAGCCCCAGCATTTT
cdr3_aa: CASSYSSTGGGQPQHF
clone_size: -
v_call: TRBV6-5
j_call: TRBJ1-5
d_call: TRBD1

cdr3_nt: TGTGCCAGCAGTGGAACCCCAGGGACCGGGGAGCTGTTTTTT
cdr3_aa: CASSGTPGTGELFF
clone_size: -
v_call: TRBV6-4
j_call: TRBJ2-2
d_call: -

cdr3_nt: TGTGCCAGCAGCCCTAGATACTCAGATACGCAGTATTTT
cdr3_aa: CASSPRYSDTQYF
clone_size: few
v_call: TRBV5-8
j_call: TRBJ2-3
d_call: -

cdr3_nt: TGTGCCAGTTCCGGTTTGGGGGCAGTTTTACCCCTCCACTTT
cdr3_aa: CASSGLGAVLPLHF
clone_size: few
v_call: TRBV19
j_call: TRBJ1-6
d_call: -

cdr3_nt: TGTGCCAGCAGCTTTAGCCCTGCCACAGATACGCAGTATTTT
cdr3_aa: CASSFSPATDTQYF
clone_size: -
v_call: TRBV7-2
j_call: TRBJ2-3
d_call: -

cdr3_nt: TGTGCCAGCAGTTATCGTCGGGGTAGCGGGGGTGAGTTCTTC
cdr3_aa: CASSYRRGSGGEFF
clone_size: -
v_call: TRBV6-5
j_call: TRBJ2-1
d_call: TRBD2

cdr3_nt: TGCAGTGCCCTCTTGTTGAGGCGTAGCGGGGCTTCCAATGAGCAGTTCTTC
cdr3_aa: CSALLLRRSGASNEQFF
clone_size: -
v_call: TRBV20-1
j_call: TRBJ2-1
d_call: TRBD2

cdr3_nt: TGTGCCAGCAGTTTCGACAGAAACACAGATACGCAGTATTTT
cdr3_aa: CASSFDRNTDTQYF
clone_size: -
v_call: TRBV28
j_call: TRBJ2-3
d_call: -

cdr3_nt: TGTGCCAGCAGCTCACAATCAGGGGCCGCCTCCGAAATTGAGCAGTTCTTC
cdr3_aa: CASSSQSGAASEIEQFF
clone_size: few
v_call: TRBV7-3
j_call: TRBJ2-1
d_call: -

cdr3_nt: TGTGCCAGTTCGACAGGGGGTTTGGGCAATCAGCCCCAGCATTTT
cdr3_aa: CASSTGGLGNQPQHF
clone_size: few
v_call: TRBV19
j_call: TRBJ1-5
d_call: TRBD1

cdr3_nt: TGTGCCAGCAGTAGTCCAGGGACAGATACGCAGTATTTT
cdr3_aa: CASSSPGTDTQYF
clone_size: -
v_call: TRBV28
j_call: TRBJ2-3
d_call: -

cdr3_nt: TGTGCCAGCAGTGGACACACCTACGAGCAGTACTTC
cdr3_aa: CASSGHTYEQYF
clone_size: -
v_call: TRBV6-1
j_call: TRBJ2-7
d_call: -

cdr3_nt: TGTGCCAGCAGTTATCCCGTGGATACGCAGTATTTT
cdr3_aa: CASSYPVDTQYF
clone_size: -
v_call: TRBV6-2/TRBV6-3
j_call: TRBJ2-3
d_call: -

cdr3_nt: TGCAGTGCTAGAGATCAGGGTGGCGGTCATCAGCCCCAGCATTTT
cdr3_aa: CSARDQGGGHQPQHF
clone_size: -
v_call: TRBV20-1
j_call: TRBJ1-5
d_call: -

cdr3_nt: TGTGCCAGCAGCGGCAGGGTGAATAGCAATCAGCCCCAGCATTTT
cdr3_aa: CASSGRVNSNQPQHF
clone_size: -
v_call: TRBV7-2
j_call: TRBJ1-5
d_call: -

cdr3_nt: TGTGCCACGGGAACCTTAGCGGGAGGGCCTAAGGATACGCAGTATTTT
cdr3_aa: CATGTLAGGPKDTQYF
clone_size: few
v_call: TRBV6-1
j_call: TRBJ2-3
d_call: TRBD2

cdr3_nt: TGTGCCAGCAGCTCAGCCACAGGGATGGGGAATCAGCCCCAGCATTTT
cdr3_aa: CASSSATGMGNQPQHF
clone_size: -
v_call: TRBV7-6
j_call: TRBJ1-5
d_call: -

cdr3_nt: TGTGCCAGCAGCCCCGACGTAGGCCGCGGCACAGATACGCAGTATTTT
cdr3_aa: CASSPDVGRGTDTQYF
clone_size: -
v_call: TRBV9
j_call: TRBJ2-3
d_call: -

cdr3_nt: TGCAGTGCTAGAGAAGCGTTAGCGGGAGTAACCGGGGAGCTGTTTTTT
cdr3_aa: CSAREALAGVTGELFF
clone_size: -
v_call: TRBV20-1
j_call: TRBJ2-2
d_call: TRBD2

cdr3_nt: TGCAGTGCCCCCGGACAGGGAGGCCTTCAAGGCGCTGAAGCTTTCTTT
cdr3_aa: CSAPGQGGLQGAEAFF
clone_size: -
v_call: TRBV20-1
j_call: TRBJ1-1
d_call: TRBD1

cdr3_nt: TGTGCCAGCAGTAAAGACTCGGTGCTAGCGGGATATGAGCAGTTCTTC
cdr3_aa: CASSKDSVLAGYEQFF
clone_size: -
v_call: TRBV6-1
j_call: TRBJ2-1
d_call: TRBD2

cdr3_nt: TGTGCCAGTCGGGGCGGCGGGACGGGGGAGCAGTTCTTC
cdr3_aa: CASRGGGTGEQFF
clone_size: -
v_call: TRBV7-3
j_call: TRBJ2-1
d_call: -

cdr3_nt: TGCAGTGCCAGACTAGTTGACGAGCAGTACTTC
cdr3_aa: CSARLVDEQYF
clone_size: -
v_call: TRBV20-1
j_call: TRBJ2-7
d_call: -

cdr3_nt: TGTGCCAGCAGCAAATCCGGGGGGATCCAGACCCAGTACTTC
cdr3_aa: CASSKSGGIQTQYF
clone_size: -
v_call: TRBV7-9
j_call: TRBJ2-5
d_call: TRBD2

cdr3_nt: TGTGCCACCAGCAGAGGTTGGGGACTAGCGGGATCCACTAGCACAGATACGCAGTATTTT
cdr3_aa: CATSRGWGLAGSTSTDTQYF
clone_size: -
v_call: TRBV15
j_call: TRBJ2-3
d_call: TRBD2

cdr3_nt: TGCAGTGCTAGAAAGCCTAGCACAGATACGCAGTATTTT
cdr3_aa: CSARKPSTDTQYF
clone_size: -
v_call: TRBV20-1
j_call: TRBJ2-3
d_call: -

cdr3_nt: TGTGCCAGCAGGGACAGCTACAACACCGGGGAGCTGTTTTTT
cdr3_aa: CASRDSYNTGELFF
clone_size: -
v_call: TRBV6-1
j_call: TRBJ2-2
d_call: -

cdr3_nt: TGTGCCAGCGTCGACCGGGACAGGGGAAATCAGCCCCAGCATTTT
cdr3_aa: CASVDRDRGNQPQHF
clone_size: -
v_call: TRBV6-1
j_call: TRBJ1-5
d_call: TRBD1

cdr3_nt: TGCGCCAGCAGAGAAGGGGCAGGGGCTGAGCAGTACTTC
cdr3_aa: CASREGAGAEQYF
clone_size: -
v_call: TRBV10-2
j_call: TRBJ2-7
d_call: -

cdr3_nt: TGTGCCAGCAGTTTTTACGGGTATGGCTACACCTTC
cdr3_aa: CASSFYGYGYTF
clone_size: -
v_call: TRBV28
j_call: TRBJ1-2
d_call: -

cdr3_nt: TGTGCCAGCAGTTTTCGGCTAGCGGGAGGGTTTCGTCATGAGCAGTTCTTC
cdr3_aa: CASSFRLAGGFRHEQFF
clone_size: -
v_call: TRBV27
j_call: TRBJ2-1
d_call: TRBD2

cdr3_nt: TGCAGTGCCCAGAGTTGGACTAGCGCCAGCACAGATACGCAGTATTTT
cdr3_aa: CSAQSWTSASTDTQYF
clone_size: -
v_call: TRBV20-1
j_call: TRBJ2-3
d_call: TRBD2

cdr3_nt: TGTGCCAGCAGCGCGTCATCGACTAGCGGGATGGAGACCCAGTACTTC
cdr3_aa: CASSASSTSGMETQYF
clone_size: -
v_call: TRBV7-2
j_call: TRBJ2-5
d_call: TRBD2

cdr3_nt: TGTGCCACCAGTGATTTGACGGGAGAGAGGAATGAGCAGTTCTTC
cdr3_aa: CATSDLTGERNEQFF
clone_size: -
v_call: TRBV24-1
j_call: TRBJ2-1
d_call: -

cdr3_nt: TGTGCCAGCAGTGACTGGGACCACACAGATACGCAGTATTTT
cdr3_aa: CASSDWDHTDTQYF
clone_size: few
v_call: TRBV6-1
j_call: TRBJ2-3
d_call: -

cdr3_nt: TGCAGTGCTAGATTGGGCCAGCCCCAGCATTTT
cdr3_aa: CSARLGQPQHF
clone_size: few
v_call: TRBV20-1
j_call: TRBJ1-5
d_call: -

cdr3_nt: TGTGCCAGCAGCTTGCCTAGCGGGATAGGAGGGGATACGCAGTATTTT
cdr3_aa: CASSLPSGIGGDTQYF
clone_size: -
v_call: TRBV5-4
j_call: TRBJ2-3
d_call: TRBD2

cdr3_nt: TGTGCCAGTAGTAGAGGGCGAAGGGACATTTCAGATACGCAGTATTTT
cdr3_aa: CASSRGRRDISDTQYF
clone_size: -
v_call: TRBV19
j_call: TRBJ2-3
d_call: -

cdr3_nt: TGTGCCAGCAGCGTAGATCCCGGGTTCCGCACAGATACGCAGTATTTT
cdr3_aa: CASSVDPGFRTDTQYF
clone_size: -
v_call: TRBV9
j_call: TRBJ2-3
d_call: -